Detailed here is one T cell receptor beta chain. Its antigen is still unknown. This entry is derived from a study of cytomegalovirus exposure and HLA in healthy donors. Study findings and constraints: Researchers reported in a later analysis that common viral pathogens appeared linked to several top clusters. Rare sequences made up most TCRs, while some public TCRs were found in many donors.

The PCR had 60 Vbeta and 13 Jbeta primers. Some clones are missing from TCRdb's copy, which holds only in-frame ones; the method was immunoSEQ multiplex PCR. The sample has some 30,000 clones; the top ten hold more than 3.5%. Among the donors, all were healthy bone marrow donors. This receptor was taken from a woman in her 40s in good health and CMV-seropositive. The specimen was PBMCs.

The CDR3 bases are TGTGCCAGCAGTCCGGCGGGGACAAACACCATATATTTT. It specifies CASSPAGTNTIYF. The chain couples TRBV6-5 to TRBJ1-3, with TRBD1 as a possible D gene (5 bases). This CDR3 comprises 13 residues. The V end lost 5 bases, the J end lost 6 bases, and 11 bases lay between the germline ends. Germline-derived CDR1 and CDR2 are MNHEY and SVGAGI.